Presented here are 24 T cell receptor beta chains from one specimen sequenced in a study of cytotoxic CD8 clonotypes in ibrutinib-treated CLL. Produced via immunoSEQ multiplex PCR; TCRdb's table is partial and in-frame only. This sample carries 35,000 to 55,000 clones, 55% to 80% of them seen once, and the ten largest clones take about 13%. The material was PBMCs, obtained after 12 months of ibrutinib treatment. The source is a human donor with chronic lymphocytic leukemia.

The chain recombines TRBV5-1 with TRBJ1-2, with D uncertain. Germline V CDR1 and CDR2: SGHRS, YFSETQ. CDR3 length: 15 residues. V was clipped by 4 bases and J by 0 bases, with 13 bases between them. The CDR3 coding sequence is TGCGCCAGCAGCCCGCCGGGGATTACTAACTATGGCTACACCTTC. Residues: CASSPPGITNYGYTF.

The chain recombines TRBV10-2 with TRBJ2-7; TRBD2 might be the D (5 bases). In germline, CDR1 is WSHSY, CDR2 SAAADI. CDR3 size: 15 residues. V was shortened by 10 bases and J by 0 bases, with 19 bases between the two germline ends. CDR3 sequence (DNA): TGCGCCACCACGCCTAGGACGGGGAGCTCCTACGAGCAGTACTTC. Translation gives CATTPRTGSSYEQYF.

In this sample, this clone turned up a few times. The chain carries TRBV29-1 and TRBJ1-5; 10 bases fit TRBD1. Germline V lookup: CDR1 SQVTM, CDR2 ANQGSEA. The CDR3 extends over 13 amino acids. Unmatched junction bases numbered 4, after V lost 5 bases and J lost 6 bases. CDR3 coding DNA: TGCAGCGTTCTGACAGGGGGCTTTCAGCCCCAGCATTTT. It encodes CSVLTGGFQPQHF.

This clone was observed a handful of times. This chain connects TRBV6-5 to TRBJ2-1; 8 bases agree with TRBD1. CDR1 MNHEY and CDR2 SVGAGI come from the germline V gene. The CDR3 extends over 14 amino acids. The junction had 2 bases not matched to a gene; V was cut back by 0 bases and J by 7 bases. In nucleotides, the CDR3 is TGTGCCAGCAGTTACTCGCGACAGGGGAATGAGCAGTTCTTC. Translated: CASSYSRQGNEQFF.

CDR3 nucleotide sequence: TGTGCCAGCAGCCCTGGTCAAGTTAATCAGCCCCAGCATTTT. Protein: CASSPGQVNQPQHF. V and J are TRBV11-2 and TRBJ1-5; unclear D gene. Trimming took 5 bases from V and 4 from J, leaving 12 bases between them. The CDR3 contains 14 residues. The germline CDR1 and CDR2 sequences are SGHAT and FQNNGV.

This chain uses TRBV6-6 with TRBJ1-2; D perhaps matches TRBD1 (5 bases). The V and J ends lost 5 bases and 1 base respectively, with 14 bases between them. The CDR3 contains 15 residues. Germline-derived CDR1 and CDR2 are MNHNY and SVGAGI (reference sequence). The CDR3 protein is CASSGTWASNYGYTF. The CDR3 DNA is TGTGCCAGCAGTGGGACGTGGGCGAGTAACTATGGCTACACCTTC.

V is TRBV23-1 and J is TRBJ1-3; no reliable D call. TRBV23-1 is assigned to the ORF class and has an uncertain function. V lost 4 bases, J lost 1 base, and 11 bases lay in between. CDR3 length: 15 amino acids. The CDR3: CASSRSGRSGNTIYF. CDR3 sequence (DNA): TGCGCCAGCAGTCGGTCAGGTAGGTCTGGAAACACCATATATTTT.

V usage is TRBV19 and J usage is TRBJ2-1, with D possibly matching TRBD2 (7 bases). With 3 bases removed from V and 2 bases from J, the gap between germline ends came to 14 bases. The CDR3 loop spans 16 amino acids. Germline CDR1 is LNHDA and CDR2 is SQIVND (reference sequence). CDR3 sequence (DNA): TGTGCCAGTAGTATCCGGGGGGCGGGCGCCTACAATGAGCAGTTCTTC. Protein product: CASSIRGAGAYNEQFF.

The chain joins TRBV6-6 to TRBJ1-1, with D maybe TRBD1 (6 bases). With 6 bases removed from V and 0 bases from J, the gap between germline ends came to 17 bases. The CDR3 spans 16 residues. CDR1 is MNHNY, CDR2 SVGAGI, per germline (reference sequence). The CDR3 DNA is TGTGCCAGCAGAAAGGGGGAGGGTTTTATGAACACTGAAGCTTTCTTT. Protein sequence: CASRKGEGFMNTEAFF.

This clone appeared a few times. The CDR3 region has the DNA TGTGCCAGCAGTCGGCAGGGGACTAATCAGCCCCAGCATTTT. Translating it yields CASSRQGTNQPQHF. J is TRBJ1-5 and V is TRBV6-5; D might be TRBD1 (6 bases). Per germline, CDR1 MNHEY and CDR2 SVGAGI. The CDR3 loop spans 14 amino acids. Trimming removed 5 bases at V and 4 bases at J, with 12 bases between.

The rearrangement uses TRBV28 and TRBJ2-7; TRBD1 or TRBD2 may be the D gene (5 bases each). Deletions cut 9 bases from V and 3 bases from J, with 12 bases between. The CDR3 is 12 amino acids. Germline CDR1 and CDR2: MDHEN and SYDVKM. The CDR3, as DNA: TGTGCCAGTAGGGACCGCTACTACGAGCAGTACTTC. It codes for CASRDRYYEQYF.

V is TRBV6-5 and J is TRBJ2-6, with 7 positions matching TRBD2. The trim removed 0 bases at V and 12 bases at J, leaving 5 bases unmatched. Germline lookup yields CDR1 MNHEY and CDR2 SVGAGI. The CDR3 is made up of 14 amino acids. CDR3 amino acids: CASSYSGGESVLTF. The CDR3 nucleotides are TGTGCCAGCAGTTACTCGGGGGGGGAGTCCGTCCTGACTTTC.

The CDR3 nucleotides read TGTGCCAGTACAATTGGCGATGAGCAGTTCTTC. It is translated as CASTIGDEQFF. The rearrangement links TRBV19 to TRBJ2-1, with unresolved D. CDR3 length: 11 residues. Germline V lookup: CDR1 LNHDA, CDR2 SQIVND (reference sequence). With 7 bases removed from V and 8 bases from J, the gap between germline ends came to 9 bases.

This clone has only one observation. The chain employs TRBV5-1 and TRBJ1-1, with no clear D. The germline CDR1 and CDR2 sequences are SGHRS and YFSETQ. This CDR3 has 16 amino acids. Trimming took 0 bases from V and 1 from J, leaving 13 bases between them. The CDR3 spells CASSLGPGFPNTEAFF. CDR3 coding DNA: TGCGCCAGCAGCTTGGGGCCGGGATTTCCGAACACTGAAGCTTTCTTT.

V usage is TRBV6-1 and J usage is TRBJ1-5, with a tentative D call TRBD1 (6 bases). This CDR3 spans 15 amino acids. CDR1 MNHNS and CDR2 SASEGT come from the germline V gene. Trimming stripped 3 bases from V and 4 bases from J, with 13 bases between. The CDR3 nucleotides read TGTGCCAGCAGTGATGGGACACGGGGTAATCAGCCCCAGCATTTT. The encoded protein is CASSDGTRGNQPQHF.

This chain connects TRBV6-5 to TRBJ1-5; the D gene is possibly TRBD1 (5 bases). Germline CDR1 and CDR2: MNHEY and SVGAGI. The germline V and J ends were trimmed by 5 bases and 3 bases, with 11 bases remaining between them. The CDR3 loop spans 14 amino acids. The chain's CDR3 is CASSPDSYNQPQHF. As DNA, the CDR3 is TGTGCCAGCAGTCCTGACAGCTACAATCAGCCCCAGCATTTT.

The chain combines TRBV27 with TRBJ1-1; a possible D gene is TRBD1 (6 bases). Germline-derived CDR1 and CDR2 are MNHEY and SMNVEV (reference sequence). Trimming left V 3 bases short and J 3 bases short, with 11 bases between. There are 14 residues in the CDR3. CDR3 DNA sequence: TGTGCCAGCAGTTTTTTAGGGGGAGACACTGAAGCTTTCTTT. Protein product: CASSFLGGDTEAFF.

The V call is TRBV10-3, the J call TRBJ1-2; 11 bases agree with TRBD1. The CDR3 has 14 amino acids. Germline V CDR1 and CDR2: ENHRY, SYGVKD. The trim removed 8 bases at V and 3 bases at J, leaving 5 bases unmatched. The CDR3 DNA follows: TGTGCCATCGGGACAGGGGGGGAATACTATGGCTACACCTTC. Amino acids: CAIGTGGEYYGYTF.

Regarding this clone: Other DNA sequences in this sample translate to the same CDR3. The chain joins TRBV4-1 to TRBJ1-2; D is ambiguous. Trimming shortened V by 0 bases and J by 5 bases, and 10 bases separated the two germline ends. The CDR3 covers 14 residues. The germline gives CDR1 MGHRA, CDR2 YSYEKL. In nucleotides, the CDR3 is TGCGCCAGCAGCCAAGATCGGTGGAGGTATGGCTACACCTTC. Its translation: CASSQDRWRYGYTF.

This clone has just a few counts. The chain carries TRBV4-1 and TRBJ2-7, with 7 bases that match TRBD2. Germline lookup yields CDR1 MGHRA and CDR2 YSYEKL. Trimming took 2 bases from V and 2 from J; bases not matched to a gene: 6. The CDR3 totals 15 residues. For the CDR3, the DNA is TGCGCCAGCAGCCAATTAGCGGGTCTGACCTACGAGCAGTACTTC. The encoded protein is CASSQLAGLTYEQYF.

V is TRBV7-2 and J is TRBJ1-1; TRBD1 might be the D (5 bases). The CDR3 totals 14 residues. Per germline, CDR1 SGHTA and CDR2 FQGNSA. V was clipped by 1 base and J by 0 bases, with 6 bases between them. CDR3 protein: CASSLDRLNTEAFF. DNA of the CDR3: TGTGCCAGCAGCTTAGACAGGTTGAACACTGAAGCTTTCTTT.

The rearrangement links TRBV10-2 to TRBJ2-7; 10 bases agree with TRBD1. The germline gives CDR1 WSHSY, CDR2 SAAADI. The ends lost 4 bases at V and 1 base at J; junction bases unmatched: 4. This CDR3 region has 15 residues. The CDR3 DNA reads as TGCGCCAGCAGTGCCCGGGACAGGGGTTCCTACGAGCAGTACTTC. This encodes CASSARDRGSYEQYF.

This clone was recorded only once. V usage is TRBV15 and J usage is TRBJ1-5; 8 bases map to TRBD1. The germline gives CDR1 LNHNV, CDR2 YYDKDF (reference sequence). Trimming removed 3 bases from V and 4 bases from J; junction bases left unmatched: 5. CDR3 length equals 15 residues. For the CDR3, the DNA is TGTGCCACCAGCAGCCGACAGGGGCGAAATCAGCCCCAGCATTTT. Amino acid sequence: CATSSRQGRNQPQHF.

The CDR3 loop is CASSFRGPLAPLHF. As DNA, the CDR3 is TGTGCCAGCAGCTTCCGCGGACCGCTCGCACCCCTCCACTTT. The rearrangement uses TRBV11-1 and TRBJ1-6; D remains ambiguous. Trimming took 3 bases from V and 11 from J, leaving 14 bases between them. CDR3 length: 14 residues. Per the germline V gene, CDR1 is SGHAT and CDR2 is FQDESV (reference sequence).